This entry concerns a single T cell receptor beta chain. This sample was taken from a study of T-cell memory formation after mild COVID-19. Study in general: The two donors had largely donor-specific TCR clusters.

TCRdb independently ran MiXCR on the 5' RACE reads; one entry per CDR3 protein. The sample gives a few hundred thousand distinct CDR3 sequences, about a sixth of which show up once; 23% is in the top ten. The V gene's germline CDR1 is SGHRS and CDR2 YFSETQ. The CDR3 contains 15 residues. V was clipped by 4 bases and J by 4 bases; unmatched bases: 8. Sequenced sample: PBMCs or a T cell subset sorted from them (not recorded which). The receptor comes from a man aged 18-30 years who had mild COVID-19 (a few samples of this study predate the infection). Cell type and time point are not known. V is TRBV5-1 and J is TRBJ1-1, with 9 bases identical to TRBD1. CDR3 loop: CASSRRDRVSTEAFF. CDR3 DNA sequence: TGCGCCAGCAGCCGGCGGGACAGGGTTTCCACTGAAGCTTTCTTT.